The clone carrying this TCR beta chain was seen only a few times. Antigen specificity is unknown. The data stem from a study of CD8 T cells in ankylosing spondylitis. Whole-study results and caveats: CD8+ cells made up the disease-linked clones, which were relatively rare in peripheral blood. A TCR beta motif made of roughly eight highly homologous variants seemed typical of ankylosing spondylitis blood. Significant enrichment of disease-linked clones was reported in matched ankylosing spondylitis synovial fluid. Both synovial fluid and blood in reactive arthritis had previously been reported to carry some motif variants.

For TCR beta, libraries came from quantitative 5'-RACE with molecular barcodes. Each CDR3 protein is one row after TCRdb ran MiXCR on the 5' RACE reads. The table lists 750,000 to 850,000 distinct CDR3 sequences, about 12% of them singletons. Germline CDR1 is MGHDK and CDR2 is SYGVNS. There are 13 residues in the CDR3. Trimming left V 5 bases short and J 3 bases short, with 8 bases between. Sequenced: blood, either unsorted or a sorted T cell fraction (not recorded which). The origin of this receptor is a male donor with ankylosing spondylitis. The chain couples TRBV25-1 to TRBJ2-1; maybe TRBD1 (5 bases). CDR3 DNA: TGTGCCAGCAGTACCCAGGGCTACAATGAGCAGTTCTTC. This gives the protein CASSTQGYNEQFF.